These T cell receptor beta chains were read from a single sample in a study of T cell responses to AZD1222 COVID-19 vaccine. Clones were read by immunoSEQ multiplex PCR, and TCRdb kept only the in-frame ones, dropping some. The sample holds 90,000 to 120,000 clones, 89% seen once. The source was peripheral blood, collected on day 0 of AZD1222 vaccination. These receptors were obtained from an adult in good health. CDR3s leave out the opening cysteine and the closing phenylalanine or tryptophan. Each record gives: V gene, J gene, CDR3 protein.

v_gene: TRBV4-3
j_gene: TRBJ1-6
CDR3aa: ASSQEAQLNSPLH

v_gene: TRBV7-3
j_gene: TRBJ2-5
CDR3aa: ASSLGSGKKETQY

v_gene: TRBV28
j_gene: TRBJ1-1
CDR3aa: ASRVRPWTEAF

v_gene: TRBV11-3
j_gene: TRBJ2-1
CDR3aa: ASSSPRTSGNSYNEQF

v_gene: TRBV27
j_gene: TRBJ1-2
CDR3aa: ASSLDSLYGYT

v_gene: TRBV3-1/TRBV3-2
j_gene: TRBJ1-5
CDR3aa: ASSHGISNQPQH

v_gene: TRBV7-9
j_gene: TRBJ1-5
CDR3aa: ASSDRGRGGPNQPQH

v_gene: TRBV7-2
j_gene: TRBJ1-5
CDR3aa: ASSLVGQGMSQPQH

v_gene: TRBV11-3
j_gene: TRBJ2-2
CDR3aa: ASSFDPGGELF

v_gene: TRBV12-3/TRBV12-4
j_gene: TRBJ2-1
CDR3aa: ASSLAGWDEQF

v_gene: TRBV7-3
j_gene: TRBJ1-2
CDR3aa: ASSLSSRAGYT

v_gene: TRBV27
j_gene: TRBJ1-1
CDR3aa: ASRRQGEAEAF

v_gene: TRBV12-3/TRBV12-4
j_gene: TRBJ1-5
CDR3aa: ASSSYIDQPQH

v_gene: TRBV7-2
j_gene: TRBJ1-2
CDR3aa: ASSLQGAQRNGYT

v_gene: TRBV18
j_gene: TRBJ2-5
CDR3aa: ASSPSGGQETQY

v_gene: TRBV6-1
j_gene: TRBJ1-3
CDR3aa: ASSEAVRNTIY

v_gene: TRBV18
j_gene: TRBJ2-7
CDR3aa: ASSPGGGGNYEQY

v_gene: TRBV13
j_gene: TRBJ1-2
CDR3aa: ASSRYRQGDNYGYT

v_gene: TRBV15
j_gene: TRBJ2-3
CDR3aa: ATSRDPLYTDTQY

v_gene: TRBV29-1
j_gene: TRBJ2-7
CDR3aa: SVLGQGPPFEQY

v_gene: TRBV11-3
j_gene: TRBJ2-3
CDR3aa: ASSLSGTDTQY

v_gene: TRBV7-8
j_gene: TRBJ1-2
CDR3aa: ASSLRQGGNYGYT

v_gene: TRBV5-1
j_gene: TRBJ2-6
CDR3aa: ASSQGYSGANVLT

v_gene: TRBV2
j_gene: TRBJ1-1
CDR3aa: ASILRGLDTEAF

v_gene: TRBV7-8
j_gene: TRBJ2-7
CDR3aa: ASSLVTGIGYEQY

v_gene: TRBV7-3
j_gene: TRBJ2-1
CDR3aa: ASSPRSGTPGANEQF

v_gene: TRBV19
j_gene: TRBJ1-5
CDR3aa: ASNPTGGAGQPQH

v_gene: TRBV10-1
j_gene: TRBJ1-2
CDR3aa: ASRPNYGYT

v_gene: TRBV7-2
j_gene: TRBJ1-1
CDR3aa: ASSLGGAENTEAF

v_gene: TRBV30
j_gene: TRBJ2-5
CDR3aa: AWSPRGAGEETQY

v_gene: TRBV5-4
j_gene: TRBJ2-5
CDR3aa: ASSFPGGRETQY

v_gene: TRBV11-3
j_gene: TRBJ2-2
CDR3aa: ASSLVRGTGELF

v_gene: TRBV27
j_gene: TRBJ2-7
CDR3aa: ASSPQVEYEQY

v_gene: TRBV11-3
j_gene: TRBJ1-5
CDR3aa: ASSQTGINQPQH

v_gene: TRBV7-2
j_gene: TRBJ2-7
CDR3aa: ASSSPTPGLDEQY

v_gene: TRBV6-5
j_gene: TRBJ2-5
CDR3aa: ASSYDYPGQETQY

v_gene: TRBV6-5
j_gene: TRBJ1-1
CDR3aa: ASRGQGKSGTEAF

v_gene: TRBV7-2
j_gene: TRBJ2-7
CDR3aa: ASSLARDYEQY

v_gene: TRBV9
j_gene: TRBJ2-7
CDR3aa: ASSVDRGEQY

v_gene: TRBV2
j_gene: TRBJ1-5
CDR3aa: ASSDGTRQGQPQH

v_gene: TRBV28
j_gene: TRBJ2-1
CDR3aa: ASSPRTFSGNEQF

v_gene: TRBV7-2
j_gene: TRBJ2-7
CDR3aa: ASSLRDLVYEQY

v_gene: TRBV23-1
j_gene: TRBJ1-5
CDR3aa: ASSQWARRMGYSNQPQH

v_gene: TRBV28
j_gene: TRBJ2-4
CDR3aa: ASSLTDIQY

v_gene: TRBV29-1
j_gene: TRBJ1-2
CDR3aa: SVEQRDTRYYGYT

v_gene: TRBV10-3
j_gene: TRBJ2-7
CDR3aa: AISGQYEQY

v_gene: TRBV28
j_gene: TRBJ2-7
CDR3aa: ASRATTPGIEQY

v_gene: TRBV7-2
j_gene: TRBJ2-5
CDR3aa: ASRASTGRQETQY

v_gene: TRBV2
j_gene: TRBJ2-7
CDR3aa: ASSEDRSLGEQY

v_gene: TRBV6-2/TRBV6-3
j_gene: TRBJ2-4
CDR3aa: ASSYSMLGAKAKNIQY

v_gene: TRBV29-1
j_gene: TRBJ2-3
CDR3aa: SVVGALAGSTDTQY

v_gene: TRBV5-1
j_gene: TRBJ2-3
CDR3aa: ASSSLTSGMTDTQY

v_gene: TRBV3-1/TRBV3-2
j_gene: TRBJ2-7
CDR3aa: ASSQDPLAGNYEQY

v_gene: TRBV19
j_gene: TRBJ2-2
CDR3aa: ASSDRGNTGELF